The 9 T cell receptor beta chains below come from one sample, sequenced in a study of cytomegalovirus exposure and HLA in healthy donors. PCR involved 60 Vbeta and 13 Jbeta primers. Repertoires were generated with immunoSEQ multiplex PCR, while TCRdb's copy carries only in-frame clones and drops some. The profile shows approximately 120,000 clones, 85% of them singletons. Sequenced sample: PBMCs. The receptors shown here come from a woman aged 25 to 39 in good health and CMV-seropositive.

This sequence joins TRBV9 and TRBJ2-3, with TRBD2 matching 8 bases. The junction had 12 bases not matched to a gene; V was cut back by 4 bases and J by 2 bases. Germline V lookup: CDR1 SGDLS, CDR2 YYNGEE. The CDR3 is made up of 17 amino acids. The CDR3 is CASSLPGTSGTTDTQYF. Here the CDR3 DNA reads TGTGCCAGCAGCCTACCCGGGACTAGTGGGACCACAGATACGCAGTATTTT.

The V gene is TRBV28, the J gene TRBJ2-3, with a possible D match to TRBD1 (5 bases). This CDR3 region has 14 residues. Germline-derived CDR1 and CDR2 are MDHEN and SYDVKM. Deletions cut 8 bases from V and 2 bases from J, with 14 bases between. Here the CDR3 DNA reads TGTGCCAGCCTAGGGGTGGGGTTCACAGATACGCAGTATTTT. Translation gives CASLGVGFTDTQYF.

V gene TRBV28 combines with J gene TRBJ2-7; 14 positions agree with TRBD2. This CDR3 spans 16 amino acids. The trim removed 2 bases at V and 0 bases at J, leaving 0 bases unmatched. Germline V gene sequence: CDR1 MDHEN, CDR2 SYDVKM. CDR3 nucleotides: TGTGCCAGCAGTTTAGGGACTAGCGGGAGCTCCTACGAGCAGTACTTC. This gives the protein CASSLGTSGSSYEQYF.

V gene TRBV7-2 combines with J gene TRBJ2-3; TRBD2 aligns across 8 bases. The germline V gene encodes CDR1 SGHTA and CDR2 FQGNSA. CDR3 length: 14 residues. V lost 5 bases to trimming and J lost 1 base; unmatched junction nucleotides: 2. This CDR3 reads CASSISGGTDTQYF. DNA for the CDR3: TGTGCCAGCAGCATTAGCGGGGGCACAGATACGCAGTATTTT.

The gene calls are TRBV19 and TRBJ2-3; the match to TRBD2 covers 10 bases. The V segment lost 6 bases and the J segment 1 base; nucleotides outside the gene matches: 1. Germline CDR1 LNHDA, CDR2 SQIVND (reference sequence). This CDR3 region has 14 residues. As DNA, the CDR3 is TGTGCCAGTAGCCTAGCGGGGGGCACAGATACGCAGTATTTT. This encodes CASSLAGGTDTQYF.

CDR3 amino acids: CASSVMASANEQFF. Here the CDR3 DNA reads TGTGCCAGCAGTGTAATGGCTAGTGCCAATGAGCAGTTCTTC. The J gene is TRBJ2-1, the V gene TRBV2; unclear D gene. The length of the CDR3 is 14 residues. V was shortened by 4 bases and J by 6 bases, with 13 bases between the two germline ends. The germline V gene has CDR1 SNHLY and CDR2 FYNNEI. Supplemented by reference TRBV2 and TRBJ2-1, the full variable domain reads EPEVTQTPSHQVTQMGQEVILRCVPISNHLYFYWYRQILGQKVEFLVSFYNNEISEKSEIFDDQFSVERPDGSNFTLKIRSTKLEDSAMYFCASSVMASANEQFFGPGTRLTVL.

V is TRBV30 and J is TRBJ1-2; D uncertain. Germline V gene sequence: CDR1 GTSNPN, CDR2 SVGIG (reference sequence). V lost 5 bases and J lost 5, with 15 bases in between. This CDR3 comprises 13 residues. The CDR3 DNA is TGTGCCTGGGGAGGTGCACAGCAGTATGGCTACACCTTC. Its translation: CAWGGAQQYGYTF. Combining the CDR3 with reference TRBV30 and TRBJ1-2 gives the whole variable domain SQTIHQWPATLVQPVGSPLSLECTVEGTSNPNLYWYRQAAGRGLQLLFYSVGIGQISSEVPQNLSASRPQDRQFILSSKKLLLSDSGFYLCAWGGAQQYGYTFGSGTRLTVV.

V gene TRBV5-1 combines with J gene TRBJ1-2, with D perhaps TRBD1 (5 bases). The CDR3 is 12 residues long. Trimming left V 0 bases short and J 8 bases short, with 8 bases between. Looked up from germline, CDR1 is SGHRS and CDR2 is YFSETQ. The chain's CDR3 is CASSLATGGYTF. The CDR3 nucleotides read TGCGCCAGCAGCTTGGCCACAGGCGGCTACACCTTC.

This chain uses TRBV25-1 with TRBJ2-7; weak D call: TRBD1 (5 bases). The V gene's germline CDR1 is MGHDK and CDR2 SYGVNS. This CDR3 contains 12 residues. Trimming removed 2 bases from V and 9 bases from J, with 11 bases in between. This CDR3 reads CASSEPQAGQYF. The DNA of the CDR3 is TGTGCCAGCAGTGAACCACAGGCCGGGCAGTACTTC.